A selection of T cell receptor beta chains follows, all from one sample in a study of blood T cell repertoires in COVID-19. Here immunoSEQ multiplex PCR was the method, and the copy in TCRdb shows in-frame clones only, minus some. This sample has around 250,000 clones, with about nine tenths found just once. The sequenced sample was peripheral blood. These receptors came from a man aged 60 to 75 with acute or convalescent COVID-19. CDR3s leave out the opening cysteine and the closing phenylalanine or tryptophan.

CDR3aa,len,v_gene
ASSSNRGSGTEAF,13,TRBV11-3
ASGQNRDQPQH,11,TRBV12-3/TRBV12-4
ASSSNRVTREQY,12,TRBV27
ASKMGGPTYEQY,12,TRBV28
AWSPDSYLNYGYT,13,TRBV30
ASSLSATGRYTGELF,15,TRBV28
ASSLSKPGQNPYEQY,15,TRBV5-1
ASGLEGSGNSPLH,13,TRBV12-5
ASSFRQGEKLF,11,TRBV7-2
ASSFLAKNIQY,11,TRBV5-8
ASSIGTGMSNEQF,13,TRBV19
SARDRVEAF,9,TRBV20-1
ASSEPGTGFIRQY,13,TRBV2
ASSSEGLSGNTIY,13,TRBV28
ASSQAINEKLF,11,TRBV12-3/TRBV12-4
ASSRGRPGGSYNSPLH,16,TRBV27
ASTLAGGPSYEQY,13,TRBV5-1
ASREGQGDNSPLH,13,TRBV6-5
ASSPWDRNNEQF,12,TRBV18
ASSLGTSGSSEQY,13,TRBV18
ASSLGEVEQF,10,TRBV11-3
ASSQDPRPTVMSSYEQY,17,TRBV3-1/TRBV3-2
ASSESVAAIQY,11,TRBV12-3/TRBV12-4
ASSYLTFIVEDTQY,14,TRBV6-2/TRBV6-3
ASSRDTTDTQY,11,TRBV6-2/TRBV6-3
ASHEGGTEAF,10,TRBV12-3/TRBV12-4
ASSTRQLNQPQH,12,TRBV7-2
ASSLVGQVFGYT,12,TRBV5-1
ASSPLREHQADTQY,14,TRBV18
ASSPPGGTYEQY,12,TRBV3-1/TRBV3-2
ASSHPTGRSNTIY,13,TRBV4-2
ASSLVTVPSNYGYT,14,TRBV6-5
SVDWGLAGIRRGNEQF,16,TRBV29-1
ATSDPAGYDEQF,12,TRBV24-1
ASSVGRLGAYEQY,13,TRBV9
ASSTGTSGRTEQY,13,TRBV7-2
ASSLWSGSSYNEQF,14,TRBV5-4
ASSTGLAGGWTGELF,15,TRBV5-1
ASRNRLSGNTIY,12,TRBV2
ATSRDLGQGAYEQY,14,TRBV15
ASSLRQETVTDTQY,14,TRBV9
ASSFWGQSNTGELF,14,TRBV28
ASSHPGHRGSPLH,13,TRBV3-1/TRBV3-2
ATMGTSTDTQY,11,TRBV24-1
ASSQERETSDQF,12,TRBV3-1/TRBV3-2
ATTRPGGGLPTL,12,TRBV28
ASSEGGGINYGYT,13,TRBV6-1
ASSSGRLGQGRSDEQY,16,TRBV6-2/TRBV6-3
ASSLVGHVVEKLF,13,TRBV28
ASSLRTSYGYT,11,TRBV7-2
ASSIRQDYGYT,11,TRBV7-2